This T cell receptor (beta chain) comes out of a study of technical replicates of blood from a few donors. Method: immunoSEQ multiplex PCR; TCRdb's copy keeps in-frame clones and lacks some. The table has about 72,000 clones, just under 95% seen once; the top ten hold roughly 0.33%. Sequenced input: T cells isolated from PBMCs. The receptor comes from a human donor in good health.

CDR3 sequence (DNA): TGCGCCAGTAGAGTGGCGGGAGGGTACGACAATGAGCAGTTCTTC. Protein sequence: CASRVAGGYDNEQFF. The chain is built from TRBV4-1 and TRBJ2-1; 9 bases are shared with TRBD2. The junction had 11 bases not matched to a gene; V was cut back by 9 bases and J by 5 bases. The CDR3 is 15 residues long. From germline, CDR1 is MGHRA and CDR2 YSYEKL.